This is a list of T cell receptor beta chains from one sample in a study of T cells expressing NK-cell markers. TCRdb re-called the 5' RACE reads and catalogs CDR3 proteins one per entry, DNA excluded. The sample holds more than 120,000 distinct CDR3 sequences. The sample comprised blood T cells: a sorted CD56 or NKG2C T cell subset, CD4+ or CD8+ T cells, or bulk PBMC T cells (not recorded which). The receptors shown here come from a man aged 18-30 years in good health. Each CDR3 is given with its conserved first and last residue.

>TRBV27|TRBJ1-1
CASMEGATEAFF
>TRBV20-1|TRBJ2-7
CSARDRGQGSPEQYF
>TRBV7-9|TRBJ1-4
CASSFGQGREKLFF
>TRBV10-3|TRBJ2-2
CAISDPPSTGLNTGELFF
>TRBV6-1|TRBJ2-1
CASSPTGTNSYNEQFF
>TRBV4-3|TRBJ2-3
CASSQYSGSSDTQYF
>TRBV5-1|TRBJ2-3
CASSLGLAGGKSDTQYF
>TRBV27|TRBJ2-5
CASSLSGRQTQYF
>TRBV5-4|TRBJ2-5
CASSPTRQGGLETQYF
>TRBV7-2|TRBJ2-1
CASSWILAGGSYNEQFF
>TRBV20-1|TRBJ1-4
CSARVLGQGTTNEKLFF
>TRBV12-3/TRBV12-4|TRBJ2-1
CASFRRGQHYNEQFF
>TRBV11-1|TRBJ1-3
CASSQPGEEHTIYF
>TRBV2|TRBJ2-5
CASSPTSGRAVGETQYF
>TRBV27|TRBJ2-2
CASSPIQGPTGELFF
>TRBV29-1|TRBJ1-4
CSVQRGQEKLFF
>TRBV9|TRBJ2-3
CASSGSGTSTDTQYF
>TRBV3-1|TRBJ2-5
CASSHNFGEAQETQYF
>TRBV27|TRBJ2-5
CASISGDLVYF
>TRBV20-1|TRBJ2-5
CSARMGPGGQYF
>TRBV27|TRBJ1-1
CASSPWGTGAEAFF
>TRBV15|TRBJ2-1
CATSSRGSYNEQFF
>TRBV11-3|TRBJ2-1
CASSPFPPGNEQFF